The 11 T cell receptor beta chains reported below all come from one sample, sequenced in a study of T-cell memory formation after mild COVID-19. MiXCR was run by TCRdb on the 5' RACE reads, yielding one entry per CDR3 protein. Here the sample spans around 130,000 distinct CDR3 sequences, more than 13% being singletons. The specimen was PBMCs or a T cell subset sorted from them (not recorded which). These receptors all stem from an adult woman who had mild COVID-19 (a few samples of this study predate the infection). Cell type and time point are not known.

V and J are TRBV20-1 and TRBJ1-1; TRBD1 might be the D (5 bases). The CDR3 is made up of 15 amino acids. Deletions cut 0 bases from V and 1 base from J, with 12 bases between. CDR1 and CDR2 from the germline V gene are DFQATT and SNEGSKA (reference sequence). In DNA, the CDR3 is TGCAGTGCTAGAGAAACCGGGACGAAGAACACTGAAGCTTTCTTT. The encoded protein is CSARETGTKNTEAFF.

The CDR3 sequence is CASWDTGTEHYEQYF. As DNA, the CDR3 is TGTGCCAGCTGGGATACCGGGACAGAGCACTACGAGCAGTACTTC. The chain links TRBV12-3 or TRBV12-4 to TRBJ2-7, with TRBD1 matching over 7 bases. The CDR3 spans 15 residues. With 8 bases clipped from V and 3 bases from J, the junction kept 13 bases outside the gene matches.

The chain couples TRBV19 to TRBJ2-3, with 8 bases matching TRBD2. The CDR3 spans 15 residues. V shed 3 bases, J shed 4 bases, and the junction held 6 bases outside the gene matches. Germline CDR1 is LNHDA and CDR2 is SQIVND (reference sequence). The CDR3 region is CASSIRSGVADTQYF. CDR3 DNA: TGTGCCAGTAGTATTCGTAGCGGGGTTGCAGATACGCAGTATTTT.

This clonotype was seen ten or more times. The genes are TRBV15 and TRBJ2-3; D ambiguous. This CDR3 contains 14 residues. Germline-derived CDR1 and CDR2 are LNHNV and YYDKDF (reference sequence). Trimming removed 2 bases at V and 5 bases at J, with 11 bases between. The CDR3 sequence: CATSRSRLEDTQYF. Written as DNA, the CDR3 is TGTGCCACCAGCAGATCGCGCCTCGAAGATACGCAGTATTTT. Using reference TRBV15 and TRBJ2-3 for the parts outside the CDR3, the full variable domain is DAMVIQNPRYQVTQFGKPVTLSCSQTLNHNVMYWYQQKSSQAPKLLFHYYDKDFNNEADTPDNFQSRRPNTSFCFLDIRSPGLGDTAMYLCATSRSRLEDTQYFGPGTRLTVL.

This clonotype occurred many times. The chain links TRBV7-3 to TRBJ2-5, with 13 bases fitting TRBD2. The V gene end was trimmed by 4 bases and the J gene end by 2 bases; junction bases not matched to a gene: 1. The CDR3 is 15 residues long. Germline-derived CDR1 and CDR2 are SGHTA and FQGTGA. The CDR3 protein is CASSWTSGGQETQYF. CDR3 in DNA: TGTGCCAGCAGCTGGACTAGCGGGGGTCAAGAGACCCAGTACTTC.

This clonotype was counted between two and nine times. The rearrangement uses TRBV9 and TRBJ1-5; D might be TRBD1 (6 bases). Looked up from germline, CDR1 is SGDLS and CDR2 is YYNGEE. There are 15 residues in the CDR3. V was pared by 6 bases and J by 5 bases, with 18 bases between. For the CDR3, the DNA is TGTGCCAGCACCCCGGGCGGGGGGGGCGATCAGCCCCAGCATTTT. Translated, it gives CASTPGGGGDQPQHF.

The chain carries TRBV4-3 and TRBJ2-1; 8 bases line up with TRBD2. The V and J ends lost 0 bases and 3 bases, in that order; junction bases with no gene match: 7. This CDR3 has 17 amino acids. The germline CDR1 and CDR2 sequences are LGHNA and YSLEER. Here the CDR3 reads CASSQDRAGGIYNEQFF. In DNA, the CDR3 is TGCGCCAGCAGCCAAGATAGGGCGGGAGGCATCTACAATGAGCAGTTCTTC.

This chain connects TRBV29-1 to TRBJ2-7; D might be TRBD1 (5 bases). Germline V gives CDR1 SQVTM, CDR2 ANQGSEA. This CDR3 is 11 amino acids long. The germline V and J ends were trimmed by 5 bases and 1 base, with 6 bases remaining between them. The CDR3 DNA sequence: TGCAGCGTTCCAGGGTCCTACGAGCAGTACTTC. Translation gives CSVPGSYEQYF.

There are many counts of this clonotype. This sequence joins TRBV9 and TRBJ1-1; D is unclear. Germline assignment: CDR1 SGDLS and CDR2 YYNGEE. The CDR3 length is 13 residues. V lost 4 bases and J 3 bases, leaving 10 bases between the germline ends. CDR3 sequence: CASSTGTDTEAFF. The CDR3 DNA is TGTGCCAGCAGCACCGGAACGGACACTGAAGCTTTCTTT.

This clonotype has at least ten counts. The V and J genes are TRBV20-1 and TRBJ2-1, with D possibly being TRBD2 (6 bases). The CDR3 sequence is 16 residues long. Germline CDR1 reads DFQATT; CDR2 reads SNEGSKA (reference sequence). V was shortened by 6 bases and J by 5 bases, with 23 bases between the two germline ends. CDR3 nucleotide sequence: TGCAGTGCCTTAAAGGTGTTGAGTGAGCGGGACAATGAGCAGTTCTTC. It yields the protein CSALKVLSERDNEQFF.

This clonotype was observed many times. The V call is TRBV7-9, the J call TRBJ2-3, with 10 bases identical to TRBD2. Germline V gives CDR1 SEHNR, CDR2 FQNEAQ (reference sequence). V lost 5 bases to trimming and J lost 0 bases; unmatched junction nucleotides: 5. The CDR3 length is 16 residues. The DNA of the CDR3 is TGTGCCAGCAGCGCAGTAGCGGGGGGAAGCACAGATACGCAGTATTTT. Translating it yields CASSAVAGGSTDTQYF.